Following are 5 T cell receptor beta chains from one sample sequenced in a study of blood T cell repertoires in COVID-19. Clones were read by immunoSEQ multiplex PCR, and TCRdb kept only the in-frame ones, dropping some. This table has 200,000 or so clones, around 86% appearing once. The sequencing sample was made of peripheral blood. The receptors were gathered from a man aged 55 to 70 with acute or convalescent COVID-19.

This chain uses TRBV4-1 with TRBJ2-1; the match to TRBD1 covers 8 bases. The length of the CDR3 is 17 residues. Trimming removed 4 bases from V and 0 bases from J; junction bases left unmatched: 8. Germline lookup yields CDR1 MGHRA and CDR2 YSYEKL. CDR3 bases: TGCGCCAGCAGCCCTAAACCCGGACAGGGCTCCTACAATGAGCAGTTCTTC. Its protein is CASSPKPGQGSYNEQFF.

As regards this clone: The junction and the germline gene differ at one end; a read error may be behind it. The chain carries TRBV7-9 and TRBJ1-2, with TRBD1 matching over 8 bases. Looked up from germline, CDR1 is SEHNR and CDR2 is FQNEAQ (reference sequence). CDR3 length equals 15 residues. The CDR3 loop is CAFQDRDNPRYGYTF. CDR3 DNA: TGCGCCTTTCAGGACAGGGACAACCCCCGCTATGGCTACACCTTC.

The CDR3 protein is CASSLFGGEVNTEAFF. The CDR3 region has the DNA TGTGCCAGCAGCTTATTTGGGGGGGAGGTGAACACTGAAGCTTTCTTT. This rearrangement joins TRBV7-6 to TRBJ1-1; perhaps TRBD1 as D (5 bases). Germline V gene data show CDR1 as SGHVS and CDR2 as FNYEAQ. Trimming removed 2 bases from V and 0 bases from J, with 13 bases in between. The CDR3 covers 16 residues.

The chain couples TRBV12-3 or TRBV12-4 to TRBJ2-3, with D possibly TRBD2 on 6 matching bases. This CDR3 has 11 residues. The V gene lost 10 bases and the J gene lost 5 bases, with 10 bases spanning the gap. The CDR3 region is CATAAGDTQYF. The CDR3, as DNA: TGTGCCACCGCAGCGGGAGATACGCAGTATTTT.

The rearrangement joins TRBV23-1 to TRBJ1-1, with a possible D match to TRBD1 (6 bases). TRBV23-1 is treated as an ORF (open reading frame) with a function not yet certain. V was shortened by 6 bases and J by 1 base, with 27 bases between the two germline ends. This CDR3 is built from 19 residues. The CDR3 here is CASSPILQGLPQRNTEAFF. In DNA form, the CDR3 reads TGCGCCAGCAGCCCGATTTTACAGGGATTACCCCAAAGGAACACTGAAGCTTTCTTT.